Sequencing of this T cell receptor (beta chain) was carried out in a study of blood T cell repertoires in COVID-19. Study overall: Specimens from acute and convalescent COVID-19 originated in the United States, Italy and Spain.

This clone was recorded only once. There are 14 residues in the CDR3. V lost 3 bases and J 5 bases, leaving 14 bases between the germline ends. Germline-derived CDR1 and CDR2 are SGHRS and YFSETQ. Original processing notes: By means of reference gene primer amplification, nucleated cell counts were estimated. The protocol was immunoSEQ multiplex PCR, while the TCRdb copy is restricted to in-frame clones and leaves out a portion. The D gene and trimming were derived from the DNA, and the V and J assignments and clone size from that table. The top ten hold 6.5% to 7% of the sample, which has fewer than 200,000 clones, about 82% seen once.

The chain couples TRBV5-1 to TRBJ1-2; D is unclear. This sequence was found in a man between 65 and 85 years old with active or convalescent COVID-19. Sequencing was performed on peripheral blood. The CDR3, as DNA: TGCGCCAGCAGCTCTCGGACGGACTATTATGGCTACACCTTC. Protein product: CASSSRTDYYGYTF.